This T cell receptor beta chain was captured by sequencing in a study of beta chain features in type 1 diabetes. Germline-derived CDR1 and CDR2 are SGHRS and YFSETQ. V shed 1 base and J shed 3 bases, with 13 bases lying between them. The CDR3 is made up of 16 amino acids. Since all of the isolated RNA was reverse transcribed, expressed TCRB transcripts were what got sequenced. Some clones are missing from TCRdb's copy, which holds only in-frame ones; the method was immunoSEQ multiplex PCR. The profile covers about 900,000 clones, with roughly a sixth appearing a single time and 0.02% to 0.03% taken by the ten largest.

The chain couples TRBV5-1 to TRBJ2-2; D possibly corresponds to TRBD1 (5 bases). The source is a woman younger than 30 in good health. The sequenced sample consisted of naive CD4+ T cells from blood. CDR3 amino acids: CASSLWQGLDTGELFF. The CDR3 DNA reads as TGCGCCAGCAGCTTGTGGCAGGGCTTGGACACCGGGGAGCTGTTTTTT.